These T cell receptor beta chains were read from a single sample in a study of shared clonotypes between healthy human individuals. TCRdb keeps only in-frame clones here, not all; method: immunoSEQ multiplex PCR. The sample records some 2 million clones, over 85% being singletons. The specimen sequenced was naive CD4+ T cells sorted from blood. These receptors all stem from a man between 18 and 29 years old in good health. The CDR3 runs from the conserved cysteine through the conserved F or W. The D gene is left open where the match is weak. Size values are once, few and many counts, or a class for expanded clones, and some rows have none.

clone size	V gene	J gene	D gene	CDR3 DNA	CDR3 protein
.	TRBV15	TRBJ2-1	.	TGTGCCACCAGCAGAGATGTCGGAGGAACGACAATGAAGCAGTTCTTC	CATSRDVGGTTMKQFF
.	TRBV28	TRBJ2-3	.	TGTGCCAGCGGGAATCCCCAAAACCGAGGTACGCAGTATTTT	CASGNPQNRGTQYF
once	TRBV6-5	TRBJ2-7	TRBD2	TGTGCCAGCAGTTACTCGACTAGCGGGGGCCCCTACGAGCAGTACTTC	CASSYSTSGGPYEQYF
.	TRBV5-4	TRBJ2-7	TRBD2	TGTGCCAGCAGCTTGGGGGGGACCGGGAGGCCCCACGAGCAGTACTTC	CASSLGGTGRPHEQYF
once	TRBV19	TRBJ1-5	.	TGTGCCAGTAGTCCGCGGACAGTTAATCAGCCCCAGCATTTT	CASSPRTVNQPQHF
.	TRBV2	TRBJ2-7	.	TGTGCCAGCATTCTTGGGGCAGCTTTTTTCTACGAGCAGTACTTC	CASILGAAFFYEQYF
.	TRBV19	TRBJ1-1	.	TGTGCCAGTAGTATAGGTGTCCGGGGAAACACTGAAGCTTTCTTT	CASSIGVRGNTEAFF
.	TRBV2	TRBJ1-1	.	TGTGCCAGCAGTGACCGGCAGGCGAACACTGAAGCTTTCTTT	CASSDRQANTEAFF
once	TRBV5-1	TRBJ2-1	TRBD1	TGCGCCAGCAGCTTAGAGGGGACAGAGGTGGATGAGCAGTTCTTC	CASSLEGTEVDEQFF
.	TRBV10-3	TRBJ1-4	.	TGTGCCATCAGTGATGGGACCTTAACTAATGAAAAACTGTTTTTT	CAISDGTLTNEKLFF
.	TRBV5-1	TRBJ1-1	TRBD1	TGCGCCAGCAGCCCTATAGGGGGCTTTAATGAAGCTTTCTTT	CASSPIGGFNEAFF
once	TRBV4-1	TRBJ2-5	.	TGCGCCAGCAGCCAAGATTCAGGGCGAGAGACCCAGTACTTC	CASSQDSGRETQYF
.	TRBV27	TRBJ2-5	TRBD2	TGTGCCAGCAGTCCGAGACCCGAGAGCGGGGGACAAGAGACCCAGTACTTC	CASSPRPESGGQETQYF
.	TRBV28	TRBJ1-2	.	TGTGCCAGCAACGGTGGAGGGGTGAGCGGCTACACCTTC	CASNGGGVSGYTF
.	TRBV19	TRBJ1-2	.	TGTGCCAGTAGTACTACAGGGACAATGAAGGGCTACACCTTC	CASSTTGTMKGYTF